This T cell receptor beta chain originates from a study of technical replicates of blood from several donors. The CDR3 has 17 residues. Per germline, CDR1 MRHNA and CDR2 SNTAGT. J lost 0 bases, V lost 5 bases, and 12 bases had no gene match. Sequencing was performed with immunoSEQ multiplex PCR; in TCRdb, only in-frame clones are kept and a portion is missing. The table has 70,000 to 95,000 clones, approximately 94% seen once. Sequencing was performed on T cells isolated from PBMCs. The clonotype originates from a human donor in good health. The chain joins TRBV6-4 to TRBJ1-1; TRBD1 agrees at 7 bases. CDR3 loop: CASSTYRGVLLNTEAFF. For the CDR3, the DNA is TGTGCCAGCAGTACATACAGGGGCGTCCTCTTGAACACTGAAGCTTTCTTT.